At least ten counts were recorded for the clone carrying this T cell receptor (beta chain). Its antigen is not identified. TCRdb re-called the RT-PCR reads with MiXCR, one entry per CDR3 protein. The sample lists around 580,000 distinct CDR3 sequences, about an eighth occurring once. This sample was taken from a study of response to subunit inactivated influenza vaccine. Notes on the study in general: Authors suggested that a seasonal influenza vaccination recruits few new T cells each time.

Per the germline V gene, CDR1 is SGHRS and CDR2 is YFSETQ. CDR3 length equals 14 residues. V lost 7 bases and J lost 5; bases outside the gene matches: 9. The genes are TRBV5-1 and TRBJ2-7; 10 bases align to TRBD2. The origin of this receptor is a man aged 50-59 years who received an inactivated influenza vaccine. The starting material was PBMCs from blood, obtained on the day of vaccination. CDR3 sequence reads: CASGQRGGSDEQYF. In nucleotides, the CDR3 is TGCGCCAGCGGCCAGCGGGGGGGCAGCGACGAGCAGTACTTC.